This T cell receptor beta chain is from a study of regulatory T cells in long-lasting Graves disease. The sample holds a few counts of this clonotype. The junction departs from the called germline gene at one end, perhaps through a read error. The CDR3 runs 13 residues. The germline gives CDR1 DFQATT, CDR2 SNEGSKA (reference sequence). Researchers made TCR beta libraries by using iRepertoire HTBI primers and running Arm-PCR on CDR3 regions. Via MiXCR, TCRdb re-called the multiplex PCR reads, giving one row per CDR3 protein. The repertoire includes more than 450,000 distinct CDR3 sequences, approximately 12% of them detected once, and roughly 8.9% sits in the top ten. Time point: newly diagnosed GD, antithyroid drugs for less than 3 months. Scientists built the TCR library using RNA that was extracted from PBMCs. The same data also went into a second study, on T cells in Graves' hyperthyroidism and ophthalmopathy.

The sequence was obtained from a woman in her thirties with Graves disease. This sample comprised peripheral blood mononuclear cells (PBMCs), obtained at new diagnosis, from a patient treated with antithyroid drugs. The rearrangement links TRBV20-1 to TRBJ1-5; no reliable D call. CDR3 amino acids: CSAREIRNQPQRF. CDR3 coding DNA: TGCAGTGCTAGAGAAATCCGAAATCAGCCCCAGCGTTTT.